This record concerns one TCR beta chain sequence. No cognate antigen has been identified for it. No much larger clone is present one base from it, and per-base qualities are unavailable. As encoded in the germline V gene, CDR1 is KGHDR while CDR2 is SFDVKD. Counted from cysteine to phenylalanine, this CDR3 has 18 amino acids. Only CDR3 DNA is held: 54 bases, read in frame from base 1. V trim: 0 bases; J trim: 6 bases; unmatched bases: 13. These data belong to a study of blood T cell repertoires in COVID-19 (dated by TCRdb to the early 2020s). Context from the whole study: Samples covering the acute and convalescent phases of COVID-19 were provided by collaborators in the United States, Italy and Spain. The samples were drawn from the first 160 participants of the ongoing ImmuneRACE study and from roughly 1,300 subjects provided by 6 global collaborators. Deeply sampled blood TCRbeta repertoires from subjects exposed to, actively infected with, or recovered from COVID-19 were included in the dataset. HLA class I and class II types, where available, came from metadata supplied by the sample provider rather than from assay-based typing. The material from the prospective study consisted of cDNA or gDNA derived from T cells, B-cell-depleted T cells, or PBMCs. The repertoires were made available in a free public database intended to serve as a resource for research on the immune response to SARS-CoV-2. Nearly every sample came with metadata listing a de-identified subject ID, COVID-19 status, age in years and sex. General findings and caveats noted by the study authors: The amount of clinical and demographic metadata varied by source and participant and was provided uncurated.

The collaborating institutions used their own protocols to collect whole blood in K2EDTA tubes. Collaborator samples were shipped for TCRbeta analysis as frozen whole blood, isolated PBMCs, or DNA extracted from either sample type. TCRbeta CDR3 regions were amplified from genomic DNA using the immunoSEQ Assay, a bias-controlled multiplex PCR. For the original study's pipeline: Nucleated cell counts per sample were estimated from amplification of reference gene primers within the assay. To quantify the absolute abundance of each unique TCRbeta CDR3 rearrangement, sequence reads were collapsed and filtered. For each sample, productive Simpson clonality was calculated as the square root of Simpson's diversity index over productive rearrangements. TCRdb retrieved this table from immuneACCESS and kept in-frame rearrangements only. Not all clones are present; in checked studies, unresolved V genes account for under half, and no reason is known for the remainder. V, J and clone size reflect that table, while D and trimming were determined from the DNA. This sample comprises approximately 470,000 clones, 80% to 90% of them detected only once. The ten largest clones add up to roughly 3.1% of the sample.

The receptor chain draws on TRBV24-1 and TRBJ1-5; a stretch of 7 junction bases matches TRBD1. The TCR comes from a human donor in a cohort sampled during active COVID-19. Material: peripheral blood. The CDR3 amino acid sequence is: CATSDLGTGVPQSQPQHF. The DNA reads TGTGCCACCAGTGATTTGGGAACAGGGGTGCCCCAATCTCAGCCCCAGCATTTT.